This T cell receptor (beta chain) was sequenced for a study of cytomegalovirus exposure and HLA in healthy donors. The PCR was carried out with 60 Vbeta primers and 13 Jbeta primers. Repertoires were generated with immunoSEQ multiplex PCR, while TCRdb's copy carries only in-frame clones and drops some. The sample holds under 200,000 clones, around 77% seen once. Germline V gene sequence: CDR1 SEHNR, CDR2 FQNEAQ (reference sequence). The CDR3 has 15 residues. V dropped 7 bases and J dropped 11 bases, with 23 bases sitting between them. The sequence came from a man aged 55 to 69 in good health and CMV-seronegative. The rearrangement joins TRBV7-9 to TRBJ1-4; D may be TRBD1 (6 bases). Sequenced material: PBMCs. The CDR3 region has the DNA TGTGCCAGCATGCCGTTCCTCTCGGTAGGGGGTAAACTGTTTTTT. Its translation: CASMPFLSVGGKLFF.